Detailed here is one T cell receptor beta chain. Its antigen is still unknown. PCR was performed using 60 Vbeta and 13 Jbeta primers. The method was immunoSEQ multiplex PCR; TCRdb's version includes in-frame clones alone and lacks a portion of them. The sample has 200,000 to 300,000 clones; roughly 80% are singletons. In germline, CDR1 is SGHTA, CDR2 FQGNSA. V lost 2 bases to trimming and J lost 4 bases, with 6 bases between them. CDR3 length: 12 residues. This entry belongs to a study of cytomegalovirus exposure and HLA in healthy donors. Findings of the study overall: Presence/absence analysis assumed near-uniform sequencing depth across donors.

The V call is TRBV7-2, the J call TRBJ2-7; no clear D. Sequencing used PBMCs. The origin of this receptor is a woman aged 40 to 50 in good health and CMV-seropositive. This CDR3 reads CASSLTKYEQYF. In DNA form, the CDR3 reads TGTGCCAGCAGCTTAACAAAATACGAGCAGTACTTC.